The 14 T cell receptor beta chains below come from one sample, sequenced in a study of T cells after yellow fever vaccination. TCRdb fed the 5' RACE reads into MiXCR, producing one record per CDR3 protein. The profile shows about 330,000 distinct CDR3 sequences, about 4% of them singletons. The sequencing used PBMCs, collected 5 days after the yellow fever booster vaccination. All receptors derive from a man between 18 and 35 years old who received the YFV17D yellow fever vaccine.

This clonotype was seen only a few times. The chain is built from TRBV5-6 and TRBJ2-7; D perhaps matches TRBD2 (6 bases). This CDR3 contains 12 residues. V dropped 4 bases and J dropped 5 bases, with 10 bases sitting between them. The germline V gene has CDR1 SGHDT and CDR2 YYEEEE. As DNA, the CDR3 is TGTGCCAGCAGCAAGGGACTCCACGAGCAGTACGTC. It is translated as CASSKGLHEQYV.

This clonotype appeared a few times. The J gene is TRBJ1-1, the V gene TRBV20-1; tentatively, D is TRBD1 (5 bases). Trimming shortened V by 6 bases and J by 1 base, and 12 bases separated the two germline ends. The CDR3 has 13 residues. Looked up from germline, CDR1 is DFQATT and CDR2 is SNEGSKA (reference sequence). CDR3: CSAPRGGNTEAFF. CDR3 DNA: TGCAGTGCGCCGAGGGGCGGGAACACTGAAGCTTTCTTT.

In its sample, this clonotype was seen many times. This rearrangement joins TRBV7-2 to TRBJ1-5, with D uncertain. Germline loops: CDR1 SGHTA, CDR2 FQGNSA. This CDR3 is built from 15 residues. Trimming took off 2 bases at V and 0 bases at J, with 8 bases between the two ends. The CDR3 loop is CASSLKYYSNQPQHF. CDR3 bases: TGTGCCAGCAGCTTAAAGTATTATAGCAATCAGCCCCAGCATTTT. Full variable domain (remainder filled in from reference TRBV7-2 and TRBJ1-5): GAGVSQSPSNKVTEKGKDVELRCDPISGHTALYWYRQSLGQGLEFLIYFQGNSAPDKSGLPSDRFSAERTGGSVSTLTIQRTQQEDSAVYLCASSLKYYSNQPQHFGDGTRLSIL.

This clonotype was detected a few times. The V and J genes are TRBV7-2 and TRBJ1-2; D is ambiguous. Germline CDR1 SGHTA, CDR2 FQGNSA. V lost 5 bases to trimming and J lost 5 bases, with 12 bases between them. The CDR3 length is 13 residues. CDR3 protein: CASSPPPIYGYTF. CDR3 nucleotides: TGTGCCAGCAGCCCACCACCAATTTATGGCTACACCTTC.

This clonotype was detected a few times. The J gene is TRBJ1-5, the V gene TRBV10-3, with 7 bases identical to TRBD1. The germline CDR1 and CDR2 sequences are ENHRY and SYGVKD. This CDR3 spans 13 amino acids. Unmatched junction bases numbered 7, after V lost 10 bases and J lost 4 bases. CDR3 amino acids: CATAGQQNQPQHF. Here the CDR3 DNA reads TGTGCCACGGCGGGACAGCAGAATCAGCCCCAGCATTTT.

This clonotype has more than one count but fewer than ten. The CDR3 coding sequence is TGTGCCAGCCTCTCCGGGGGGAGCTATCAGCCCCAGCATTTT. Protein product: CASLSGGSYQPQHF. V is TRBV28 and J is TRBJ1-5, with D possibly being TRBD1 (5 bases). There are 14 residues in the CDR3. Germline CDR1 and CDR2: MDHEN and SYDVKM. The V end lost 8 bases, the J end lost 5 bases, and 16 bases lay between the germline ends.

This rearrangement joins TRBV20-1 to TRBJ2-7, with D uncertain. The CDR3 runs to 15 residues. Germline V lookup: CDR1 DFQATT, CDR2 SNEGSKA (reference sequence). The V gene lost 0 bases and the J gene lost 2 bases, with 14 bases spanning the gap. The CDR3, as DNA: TGCAGTGCTAGAGATAGAAGGGCCCCAACCTACGAGCAGTACGTC. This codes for CSARDRRAPTYEQYV.

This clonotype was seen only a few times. The CDR3 sequence: CASSFGDSGQETQYF. The CDR3 DNA sequence: TGCGCCAGCAGCTTTGGGGACAGTGGACAAGAGACCCAGTACTTC. The chain joins TRBV5-1 to TRBJ2-5, with 7 bases identical to TRBD1. This CDR3 has 15 amino acids. Germline loops: CDR1 SGHRS, CDR2 YFSETQ. V lost 2 bases to trimming and J lost 2 bases; unmatched junction nucleotides: 6.

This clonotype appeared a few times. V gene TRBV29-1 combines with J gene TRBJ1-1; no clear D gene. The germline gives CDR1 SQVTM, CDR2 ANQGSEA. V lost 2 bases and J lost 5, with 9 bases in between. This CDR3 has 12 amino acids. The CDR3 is CSVEPKGTEAFF. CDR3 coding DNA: TGCAGCGTTGAACCAAAGGGTACTGAAGCTTTCTTT.

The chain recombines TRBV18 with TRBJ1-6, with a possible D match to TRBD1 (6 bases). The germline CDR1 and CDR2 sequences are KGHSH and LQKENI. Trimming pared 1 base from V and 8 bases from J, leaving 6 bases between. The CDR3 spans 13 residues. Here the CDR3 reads CASSPHRDSPLHF. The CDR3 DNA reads TGTGCCAGCTCACCACACAGGGATTCACCCCTCCACTTT.

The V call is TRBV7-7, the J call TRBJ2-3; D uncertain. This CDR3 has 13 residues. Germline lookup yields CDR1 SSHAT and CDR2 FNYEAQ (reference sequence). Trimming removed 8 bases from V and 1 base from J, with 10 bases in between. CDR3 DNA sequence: TGTGCCAGCGGGCGGTCCCGCACAGATACGCAGTATTTT. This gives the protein CASGRSRTDTQYF.

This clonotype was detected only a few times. In DNA form, the CDR3 reads TGTGCCAGCAGCTCGACAGGGGTGTATTCACCCCTCCACTTT. This codes for CASSSTGVYSPLHF. The chain uses TRBV5-4 and TRBJ1-6, with 8 bases matching TRBD1. V trimming: 3 bases; J trimming: 8 bases; junction bases outside the gene matches: 4. Germline CDR1 and CDR2: SGHNT and YYREEE (reference sequence). The CDR3 covers 14 residues. Variable domain in full (rest from reference TRBV5-4 and TRBJ1-6): ETGVTQSPTHLIKTRGQQVTLRCSSQSGHNTVSWYQQALGQGPQFIFQYYREEENGRGNFPPRFSGLQFPNYSSELNVNALELDDSALYLCASSSTGVYSPLHFGNGTRLTVT.

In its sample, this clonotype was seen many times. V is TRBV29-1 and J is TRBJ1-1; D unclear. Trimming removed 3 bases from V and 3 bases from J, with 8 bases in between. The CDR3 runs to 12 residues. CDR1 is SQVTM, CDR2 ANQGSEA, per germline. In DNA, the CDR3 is TGCAGCGTTGATGACGGGCACACTGAAGCTTTCTTT. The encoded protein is CSVDDGHTEAFF.

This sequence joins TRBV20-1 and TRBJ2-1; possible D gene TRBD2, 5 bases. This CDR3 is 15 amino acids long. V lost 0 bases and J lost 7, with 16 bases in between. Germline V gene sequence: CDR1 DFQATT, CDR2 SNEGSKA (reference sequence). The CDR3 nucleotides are TGCAGTGCTAGAGACATGGGGTCCCCGGGGAATGAGCAGTTCTTC. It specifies CSARDMGSPGNEQFF.